This record covers a single TCR beta chain. Its specificity is not known. These data are taken from a study of Graves' ophthalmopathy and Graves' hyperthyroidism. Whole-study results and caveats: Blood repertoires reportedly contained most expanded thyroid clonotypes above 0.001 frequency.

The CDR3 has 15 residues. V was pared by 3 bases and J by 0 bases, with 14 bases between. Germline V gene lookup returns CDR1 DFQATT and CDR2 SNEGSKA (reference sequence). The source of the PBMCs was less than 12 ml of fresh peripheral blood. RNA transcripts were the source from which TCR beta CDR3 regions were amplified. Second-round multiplex PCR followed a first-round RT-PCR using HTBI primers. From the multiplex PCR reads, TCRdb called clonotypes with MiXCR, one entry per CDR3 protein. The sample has nearly 400,000 distinct CDR3 sequences, around 16% seen once. The source of this sequence is a woman between 18 and 30 years old with Graves' ophthalmopathy. The V and J genes are TRBV20-1 and TRBJ2-5, with D possibly matching TRBD1 (6 bases). The sequenced material came from peripheral blood. DNA of the CDR3: TGCAGTGCTAGTCCCTACGGGGACAACCAAGAGACCCAGTACTTC. It codes for CSASPYGDNQETQYF.